Each of the 8 T cell receptor beta chains below was sequenced from the same sample in a study of early T cells in non-severe SARS-CoV-2 infection. TCRdb passed the 5' RACE reads through MiXCR, listing each CDR3 protein once. This table has tens of thousands of distinct CDR3 sequences, roughly a tenth appearing once. The sequencing sample was made of whole blood. The receptors stem from an adult who was a healthcare worker with PCR-confirmed SARS-CoV-2 infection or an uninfected control (not recorded which).

The chain combines TRBV20-1 with TRBJ2-5; TRBD2 matches 13 bases. The germline CDR1 and CDR2 sequences are DFQATT and SNEGSKA (reference sequence). CDR3 size: 15 residues. J was trimmed by 5 bases and V by 2 bases; bases with no gene match: 5. The CDR3 loop is CSARQTSGGRETQYF. The CDR3 coding sequence is TGCAGTGCTAGACAGACTAGCGGGGGGCGGGAGACCCAGTACTTC.

This clonotype was seen repeatedly, ten times or more. This chain uses TRBV10-2 with TRBJ2-7; D remains unclear. The ends were cut back, 0 bases at V and 12 bases at J, with 12 bases in the middle. CDR1 is WSHSY, CDR2 SAAADI, per germline. The CDR3 runs to 12 residues. The CDR3 sequence: CASSESSWLRYF. CDR3 DNA sequence: TGCGCCAGCAGTGAGTCGAGCTGGTTGCGGTACTTC.

This clonotype was counted ten times or more. The gene calls are TRBV6-2 or TRBV6-3 and TRBJ2-6, with TRBD1 matching 7 bases. Germline V gives CDR1 MNHEY, CDR2 SVGEGT. V trimming: 5 bases; J trimming: 2 bases; junction bases outside the gene matches: 6. The CDR3 has 16 residues. The DNA of the CDR3 is TGTGCCAGCAGTGCAAACAGGGGAACTGGGGCCAACGTCCTGACTTTC. Translating gives CASSANRGTGANVLTF.

This clonotype was counted between two and nine times. The chain couples TRBV6-1 to TRBJ2-7; TRBD2 matches 8 bases. This CDR3 region has 15 residues. Trimming took 1 base from V and 2 from J; bases not matched to a gene: 4. Germline assignment: CDR1 MNHNS and CDR2 SASEGT. This CDR3 reads CASSEGLAQTYEQYF. CDR3 nucleotide sequence: TGTGCCAGCAGTGAAGGACTAGCGCAAACCTACGAGCAGTACTTC.

This clonotype was seen a handful of times. The chain has TRBV11-2 and TRBJ2-2, with 9 bases fitting TRBD1. Germline V gene sequence: CDR1 SGHAT, CDR2 FQNNGV. The CDR3 runs 15 residues. The V gene end was trimmed by 1 base and the J gene end by 5 bases; junction bases not matched to a gene: 2. CDR3 protein: CASSLGGQGTGELFF. CDR3 nucleotides: TGTGCCAGCAGCTTAGGCGGACAGGGGACCGGGGAGCTGTTTTTT.

This clonotype has a count of ten or more. DNA of the CDR3: TGTGCCAGCGCCGCAGGGACATTCCAAGAGACCCAGTACTTC. It specifies CASAAGTFQETQYF. The chain links TRBV9 to TRBJ2-5, with D possibly being TRBD1 (6 bases). With 7 bases removed from V and 1 base from J, the gap between germline ends came to 14 bases. The CDR3 is 14 amino acids. The germline gives CDR1 SGDLS, CDR2 YYNGEE.

This clonotype was seen many times. The chain couples TRBV7-2 to TRBJ1-5; D perhaps matches TRBD1 (6 bases). The CDR3 has 14 residues. Trimming removed 5 bases from V and 2 bases from J, with 10 bases in between. Germline lookup yields CDR1 SGHTA and CDR2 FQGNSA. The CDR3 is CASSERQGNQPQHF. As DNA, the CDR3 is TGTGCCAGCAGCGAACGACAGGGCAATCAGCCCCAGCATTTT.

The chain uses TRBV7-2 and TRBJ1-6; 7 nucleotides line up with TRBD1. The V segment lost 2 bases and the J segment 7 bases; nucleotides outside the gene matches: 5. CDR3 length: 15 residues. Germline values: CDR1 SGHTA, CDR2 FQGNSA. CDR3: CASSLFGTENSPLHF. The DNA of the CDR3 is TGTGCCAGCAGCTTATTCGGGACAGAAAATTCACCCCTCCACTTT.